Shown below are 25 T cell receptor beta chains from a single sample sequenced in a study of T-cell reconstitution after alpha-beta-depleted transplantation in children. Preparing the TCRbeta library involved the use of unique molecular identifiers. Using its own MiXCR run on the PCR reads, TCRdb lists one record per CDR3 protein. The data show a few hundred thousand distinct CDR3 sequences, under 15% seen once. The input for sequencing was PBMCs from the stem cell graft donor, taken from the stem cell graft. The receptors originated from a human donor who donated a stem cell graft to a child with combined immunodeficiency.

This clonotype was found many times. The V call is TRBV12-3 or TRBV12-4, the J call TRBJ2-3, with unresolved D. Trimming pared 5 bases from V and 6 bases from J, leaving 3 bases between. This CDR3 is built from 10 residues. The CDR3 nucleotides are TGTGCCAGCAGTCAGGATACGCAGTATTTT. Translating it yields CASSQDTQYF.

This clonotype was found many times. V gene TRBV6-1 combines with J gene TRBJ2-7; D call uncertain. The V gene lost 2 bases and the J gene lost 7 bases, with 12 bases spanning the gap. CDR1 MNHNS and CDR2 SASEGT come from the germline V gene. The CDR3 length is 13 residues. The CDR3 DNA reads TGTGCCAGCAGTGAATCCATCTTTAGGGAGCAGTACTTC. Protein product: CASSESIFREQYF.

The chain has TRBV6-1 and TRBJ2-2; the D gene is possibly TRBD2 (5 bases). Trimming pared 5 bases from V and 5 bases from J, leaving 15 bases between. Germline V lookup: CDR1 MNHNS, CDR2 SASEGT. CDR3 length: 15 residues. The CDR3 DNA reads TGTGCCAGCAGTCGAAGCGGCCCCAGTACCGGGGAGCTGTTTTTT. Translated, it gives CASSRSGPSTGELFF.

Many counts were recorded for this clonotype. The chain has TRBV4-1 and TRBJ2-1; maybe TRBD1 (6 bases). The germline V gene encodes CDR1 MGHRA and CDR2 YSYEKL. CDR3 size: 17 residues. Deletions cut 0 bases from V and 0 bases from J, with 12 bases between. The CDR3 loop is CASSQDQQGSSYNEQFF. In DNA, the CDR3 is TGCGCCAGCAGCCAAGATCAGCAGGGGAGCTCCTACAATGAGCAGTTCTTC.

The chain couples TRBV19 to TRBJ1-5; 9 nucleotides line up with TRBD1. V shed 4 bases, J shed 5 bases, and the junction held 9 bases outside the gene matches. The germline V gene has CDR1 LNHDA and CDR2 SQIVND (reference sequence). This CDR3 is 16 amino acids long. CDR3 in amino acids: CASSTGQGLDDQPQHF. DNA for the CDR3: TGTGCCAGTAGTACGGGACAGGGTCTTGATGATCAGCCCCAGCATTTT.

By share of the sample, this clonotype is medium-sized. This chain connects TRBV4-3 to TRBJ2-7; 7 positions agree with TRBD1. V trimming: 1 base; J trimming: 0 bases; junction bases outside the gene matches: 6. The V gene's germline CDR1 is LGHNA and CDR2 YSLEER. The CDR3 spans 16 residues. The CDR3 region is CASSQGDRASSYEQYF. The CDR3 region has the DNA TGCGCCAGCAGCCAAGGTGACAGGGCAAGCTCCTACGAGCAGTACTTC.

The rearrangement joins TRBV28 to TRBJ2-2; the match to TRBD1 covers 9 bases. The germline gives CDR1 MDHEN, CDR2 SYDVKM. The CDR3 consists of 17 residues. The J segment lost 1 base and the V segment lost 6 bases, leaving 9 bases of the junction unmatched. For the CDR3, the DNA is TGTGCCAGCAGCCTCTCCTGGACAGGGGAGAACACCGGGGAGCTGTTTTTT. This translates into CASSLSWTGENTGELFF.

This chain connects TRBV3-1 to TRBJ2-1; D is undetermined. The CDR3 consists of 15 residues. Deletions cut 0 bases from V and 5 bases from J, with 11 bases between. From germline, CDR1 is LGHDT and CDR2 YNNKEL (reference sequence). The CDR3, as DNA: TGTGCCAGCAGCCAAGACTTGGCTAGAAACAATGAGCAGTTCTTC. This encodes CASSQDLARNNEQFF.

This sequence joins TRBV27 and TRBJ2-1; tentatively, D is TRBD2 (6 bases). There are 16 residues in the CDR3. The germline V gene has CDR1 MNHEY and CDR2 SMNVEV (reference sequence). The ends were cut back, 1 base at V and 3 bases at J, with 13 bases in the middle. DNA of the CDR3: TGTGCCAGCAGTTTATTCGGGGGAGGCCGCTACAATGAGCAGTTCTTC. Amino acids: CASSLFGGGRYNEQFF.

The genes are TRBV18 and TRBJ1-5; 7 nucleotides line up with TRBD1. The CDR3 is made up of 14 amino acids. The J segment lost 3 bases and the V segment lost 4 bases, leaving 3 bases of the junction unmatched. Germline-derived CDR1 and CDR2 are KGHSH and LQKENI. This chain's CDR3 is CASSRGQSNQPQHF. CDR3 bases: TGTGCCAGCTCACGGGGACAGTCCAATCAGCCCCAGCATTTT.

The chain is built from TRBV5-1 and TRBJ2-7; 9 nucleotides agree with TRBD2. V trimming: 1 base; J trimming: 6 bases; junction bases outside the gene matches: 5. The CDR3 is 14 amino acids. Germline CDR1 reads SGHRS; CDR2 reads YFSETQ. CDR3 in amino acids: CASSLTSGSAEQYF. The CDR3 DNA reads as TGCGCCAGCAGCTTGACTAGCGGGTCCGCCGAGCAGTACTTC.

In its sample, this clonotype was seen many times. The chain links TRBV9 to TRBJ2-3; the match to TRBD2 covers 7 bases. The trim removed 3 bases at V and 4 bases at J, leaving 5 bases unmatched. CDR1 is SGDLS, CDR2 YYNGEE, per germline. The CDR3 spans 14 residues. CDR3 loop: CASSAQLASDTQYF. CDR3 nucleotide sequence: TGTGCCAGCAGCGCCCAACTAGCGTCAGATACGCAGTATTTT.

A few counts support this clonotype. The V call is TRBV9, the J call TRBJ1-1; possibly TRBD1 for D (5 bases). The CDR3 runs 15 residues. Germline CDR1 is SGDLS and CDR2 is YYNGEE. Trimming cost V 1 base and J 1 base, with 11 bases left between them. The chain's CDR3 is CASSVFGTANTEAFF. CDR3 coding DNA: TGTGCCAGCAGCGTATTCGGGACGGCGAACACTGAAGCTTTCTTT. Full variable domain (missing parts from reference TRBV9 and TRBJ1-1): DSGVTQTPKHLITATGQRVTLRCSPRSGDLSVYWYQQSLDQGLQFLIQYYNGEERAKGNILERFSAQQFPDLHSELNLSSLELGDSALYFCASSVFGTANTEAFFGQGTRLTVV.

The chain recombines TRBV7-9 with TRBJ1-2; tentative D call: TRBD1 (6 bases). V was shortened by 5 bases and J by 7 bases, with 14 bases between the two germline ends. The CDR3 totals 13 residues. CDR1 and CDR2 (germline): SEHNR, FQNEAQ (reference sequence). The CDR3 region has the DNA TGTGCCAGCAGCCATGGACAGAAGGGTGGCTACACCTTC. Protein: CASSHGQKGGYTF.

The chain has TRBV11-2 and TRBJ2-1; unclear D gene. Germline V gene data show CDR1 as SGHAT and CDR2 as FQNNGV. Trimming left V 0 bases short and J 4 bases short, with 16 bases between. CDR3 size: 17 residues. The CDR3 loop is CASSLDARKSEYNEQFF. The DNA of the CDR3 is TGTGCCAGCAGCTTAGATGCCAGAAAGTCAGAGTACAATGAGCAGTTCTTC.

This clonotype was recorded many times. The chain joins TRBV7-2 to TRBJ1-6, with 8 positions matching TRBD1. V dropped 4 bases and J dropped 10; count of bases not matched to a gene: 9. CDR3 size: 15 residues. CDR1 is SGHTA, CDR2 FQGNSA, per germline. CDR3 bases: TGTGCCAGCAGCTCTACAGACAGGGGTGGGTCACCCCTCCACTTT. The encoded protein is CASSSTDRGGSPLHF.

This clonotype showed up many times. The chain carries TRBV7-2 and TRBJ2-2; D is uncertain. V gave up 5 bases and J gave up 3 bases, with 10 bases separating them. The germline V gene encodes CDR1 SGHTA and CDR2 FQGNSA. The CDR3 runs to 14 residues. The CDR3: CASSTRSYTGELFF. CDR3 bases: TGTGCCAGCAGCACCCGATCTTACACCGGGGAGCTGTTTTTT.

This clonotype has more than one count but fewer than ten. J is TRBJ2-5 and V is TRBV11-2; weak D call: TRBD1 (5 bases). Trimming pared 1 base from V and 5 bases from J, leaving 14 bases between. The CDR3 has 15 amino acids. Germline V gene data show CDR1 as SGHAT and CDR2 as FQNNGV. In DNA, the CDR3 is TGTGCCAGCAGCTTAGGGGGCAGACCTTCTGAGACCCAGTACTTC. This sequence encodes CASSLGGRPSETQYF.

The genes are TRBV7-3 and TRBJ2-1; tentatively, D is TRBD2 (5 bases). Germline loops: CDR1 SGHTA, CDR2 FQGTGA. The CDR3 consists of 15 residues. Trimming stripped 1 base from V and 7 bases from J, with 14 bases between. CDR3 in amino acids: CASSLRSGWDNEQFF. The CDR3 DNA reads as TGTGCCAGCAGCTTAAGATCGGGATGGGATAATGAGCAGTTCTTC.

This clonotype was recorded many times. The gene calls are TRBV6-2 or TRBV6-3 and TRBJ2-7; TRBD2 matches at 8 bases. The length of the CDR3 is 13 residues. Germline V gene lookup returns CDR1 MNHEY and CDR2 SVGEGT. With V trimmed by 4 bases and J by 6 bases, 5 bases remained unmatched. In DNA, the CDR3 is TGTGCCAGCAGTTTCGGACTAGCAAGCGAGCAGTACTTC. This codes for CASSFGLASEQYF.

Points on this clonotype: Germline is not matched at one junction end, which may reflect a read error. CDR3 coding DNA: TGCAGTGCTAGGGGGGCAGGGACTAGCGCTTTGGAGCGGTACTTC. It codes for CSARGAGTSALERYF. The rearrangement links TRBV20-1 to TRBJ2-7; 10 bases fit TRBD2. Per germline, CDR1 DFQATT and CDR2 SNEGSKA (reference sequence). This CDR3 is built from 15 residues.

In its sample, this clonotype was seen many times. This sequence joins TRBV10-3 and TRBJ2-7; the match to TRBD2 covers 9 bases. This CDR3 has 17 amino acids. V shed 6 bases, J shed 1 base, and the junction held 13 bases outside the gene matches. The germline V gene has CDR1 ENHRY and CDR2 SYGVKD. Here the CDR3 reads CAISGMREGGKSYEQYF. DNA of the CDR3: TGTGCCATCAGCGGGATGCGGGAGGGAGGGAAGTCCTACGAGCAGTACTTC.

This clonotype was detected a few times. The chain combines TRBV5-1 with TRBJ2-1; TRBD1 matches 8 bases. From germline, CDR1 is SGHRS and CDR2 YFSETQ. This CDR3 contains 15 residues. J was trimmed by 0 bases and V by 4 bases; bases with no gene match: 3. CDR3 sequence (DNA): TGCGCCAGCAGCCCGCAGGGGGCCTCCTACAATGAGCAGTTCTTC. Its protein product is CASSPQGASYNEQFF.

Ten or more counts support this clonotype. The V call is TRBV7-9, the J call TRBJ1-2; 10 bases agree with TRBD1. Germline loops: CDR1 SEHNR, CDR2 FQNEAQ (reference sequence). The junction had 15 bases not matched to a gene; V was cut back by 4 bases and J by 7 bases. The CDR3 length is 17 residues. CDR3 residues: CASSSPEVTGGNLGYTF. DNA of the CDR3: TGTGCCAGCAGCTCTCCCGAGGTGACAGGGGGCAACCTTGGCTACACCTTC.

The V call is TRBV28, the J call TRBJ2-7; D remains ambiguous. Trimming left V 2 bases short and J 5 bases short, with 10 bases between. Germline values: CDR1 MDHEN, CDR2 SYDVKM. CDR3 length: 13 amino acids. CDR3 loop: CASSLAPEDEQYF. The CDR3 nucleotides are TGTGCCAGCAGTTTAGCGCCTGAGGACGAGCAGTACTTC.